Listed here is a single T cell receptor (beta chain). Libraries were prepared by immunoSEQ multiplex PCR; TCRdb keeps only in-frame clonotypes and omits some of them. The data show 20,000 to 25,000 clones, with roughly nine tenths seen just once and about 0.25% held by the top ten. This sample is drawn from a study of PD-1 blockade in classical Hodgkin lymphoma. Trimming stripped 0 bases from V and 2 bases from J, with 11 bases between. The CDR3 length is 15 residues. Germline assignment: CDR1 SGHTA and CDR2 FQGTGA. Time point given: newly diagnosed, previously untreated cHL patient sample. Magnetic negative selection of thawed PBMCs was the method by which CD4+ T cells were purified.

The source is a human donor with classical Hodgkin lymphoma. Sequencing was carried out using CD4+ T cells from blood. The chain recombines TRBV7-3 with TRBJ2-7; D gene ambiguous. The DNA of the CDR3 is TGTGCCAGCAGCTTAACGTCGGCAGCGACCTACGAGCAGTACTTC. It yields the protein CASSLTSAATYEQYF.